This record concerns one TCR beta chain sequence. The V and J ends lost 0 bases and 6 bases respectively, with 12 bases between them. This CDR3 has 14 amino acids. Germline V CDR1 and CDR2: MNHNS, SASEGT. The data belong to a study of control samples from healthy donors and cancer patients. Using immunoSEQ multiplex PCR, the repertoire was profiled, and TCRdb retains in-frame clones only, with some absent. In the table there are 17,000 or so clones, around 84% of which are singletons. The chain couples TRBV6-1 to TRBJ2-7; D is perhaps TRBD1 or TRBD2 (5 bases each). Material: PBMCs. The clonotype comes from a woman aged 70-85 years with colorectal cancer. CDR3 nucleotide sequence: TGTGCCAGCAGTGAAGCCCGGGACCTCCGCGAGCAGTACTTC. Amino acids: CASSEARDLREQYF.